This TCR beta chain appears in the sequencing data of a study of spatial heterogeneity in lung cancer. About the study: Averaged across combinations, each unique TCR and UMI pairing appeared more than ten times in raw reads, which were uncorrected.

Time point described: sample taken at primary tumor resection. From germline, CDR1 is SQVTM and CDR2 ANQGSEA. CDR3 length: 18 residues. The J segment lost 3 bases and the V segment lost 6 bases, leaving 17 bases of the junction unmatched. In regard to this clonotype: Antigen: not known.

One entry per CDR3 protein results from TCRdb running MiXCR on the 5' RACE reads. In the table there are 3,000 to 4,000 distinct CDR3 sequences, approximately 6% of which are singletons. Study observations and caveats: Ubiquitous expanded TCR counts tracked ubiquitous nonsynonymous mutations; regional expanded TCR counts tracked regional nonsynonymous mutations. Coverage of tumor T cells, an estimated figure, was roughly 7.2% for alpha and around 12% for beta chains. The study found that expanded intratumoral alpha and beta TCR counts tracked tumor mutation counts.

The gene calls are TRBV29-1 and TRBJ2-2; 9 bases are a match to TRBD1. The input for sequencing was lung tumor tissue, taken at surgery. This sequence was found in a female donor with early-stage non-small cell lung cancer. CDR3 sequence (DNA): TGCAGCGTATCATTAAACAGGGGGCCGGGGGTCGACACCGGGGAGCTGTTTTTT. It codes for CSVSLNRGPGVDTGELFF.